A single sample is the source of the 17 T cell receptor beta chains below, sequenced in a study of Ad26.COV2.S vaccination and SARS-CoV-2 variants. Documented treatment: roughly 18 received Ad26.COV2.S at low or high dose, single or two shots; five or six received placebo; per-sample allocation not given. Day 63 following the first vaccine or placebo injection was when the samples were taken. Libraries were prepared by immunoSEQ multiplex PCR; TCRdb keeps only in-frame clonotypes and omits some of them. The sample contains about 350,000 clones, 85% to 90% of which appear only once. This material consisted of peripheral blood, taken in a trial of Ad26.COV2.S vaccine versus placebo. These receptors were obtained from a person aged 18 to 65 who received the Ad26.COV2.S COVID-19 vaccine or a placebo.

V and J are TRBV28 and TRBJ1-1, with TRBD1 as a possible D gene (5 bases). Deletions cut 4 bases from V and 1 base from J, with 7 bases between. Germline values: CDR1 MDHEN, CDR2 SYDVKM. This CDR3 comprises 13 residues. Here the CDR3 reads CASSSDRNTEAFF. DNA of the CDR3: TGTGCCAGCAGTTCCGACAGGAACACTGAAGCTTTCTTT.

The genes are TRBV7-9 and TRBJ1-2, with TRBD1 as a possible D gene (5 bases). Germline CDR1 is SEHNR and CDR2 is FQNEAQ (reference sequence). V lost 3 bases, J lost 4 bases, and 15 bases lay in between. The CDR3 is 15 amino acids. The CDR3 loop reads CASSLGGTGSYGYTF. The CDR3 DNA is TGTGCCAGCAGCTTGGGGGGAACCGGTTCCTATGGCTACACCTTC.

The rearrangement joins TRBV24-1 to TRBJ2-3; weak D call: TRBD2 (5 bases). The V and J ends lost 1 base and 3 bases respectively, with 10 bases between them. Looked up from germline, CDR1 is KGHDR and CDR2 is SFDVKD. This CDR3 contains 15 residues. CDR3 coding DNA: TGTGCCACCAGTGATTTCGGACTTGGTACAGATACGCAGTATTTT. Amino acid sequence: CATSDFGLGTDTQYF.

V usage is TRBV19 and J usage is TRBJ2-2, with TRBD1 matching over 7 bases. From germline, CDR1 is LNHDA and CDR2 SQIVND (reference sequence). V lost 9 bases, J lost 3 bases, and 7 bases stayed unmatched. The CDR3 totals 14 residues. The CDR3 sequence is CASLGQIYTGELFF. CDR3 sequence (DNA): TGTGCCAGCCTGGGACAGATTTACACCGGGGAGCTGTTTTTT. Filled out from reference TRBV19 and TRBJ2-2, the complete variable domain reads DGGITQSPKYLFRKEGQNVTLSCEQNLNHDAMYWYRQDPGQGLRLIYYSQIVNDFQKGDIAEGYSVSREKKESFPLTVTSAQKNPTAFYLCASLGQIYTGELFFGEGSRLTVL.

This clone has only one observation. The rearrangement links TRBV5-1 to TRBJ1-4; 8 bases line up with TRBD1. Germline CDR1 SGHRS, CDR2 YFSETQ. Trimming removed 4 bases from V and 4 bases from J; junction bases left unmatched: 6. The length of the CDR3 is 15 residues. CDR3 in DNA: TGCGCCAGCAGCACCGGACAGGGAAGTAATGAAAAACTGTTTTTT. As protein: CASSTGQGSNEKLFF.

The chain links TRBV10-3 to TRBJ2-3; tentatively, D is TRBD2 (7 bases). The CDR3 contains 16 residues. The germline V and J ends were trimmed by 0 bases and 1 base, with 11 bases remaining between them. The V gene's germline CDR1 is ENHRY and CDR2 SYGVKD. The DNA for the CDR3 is TGTGCCATCAGTGAGTCGAGGGGGGGCGGCACAGATACGCAGTATTTT. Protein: CAISESRGGGTDTQYF.

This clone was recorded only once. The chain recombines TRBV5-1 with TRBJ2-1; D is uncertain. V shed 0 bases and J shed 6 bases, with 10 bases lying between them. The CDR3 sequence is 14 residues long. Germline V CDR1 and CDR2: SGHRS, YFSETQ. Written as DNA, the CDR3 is TGCGCCAGCAGCTTGGGTGACTGGGTCAATGAGCAGTTCTTC. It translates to CASSLGDWVNEQFF.

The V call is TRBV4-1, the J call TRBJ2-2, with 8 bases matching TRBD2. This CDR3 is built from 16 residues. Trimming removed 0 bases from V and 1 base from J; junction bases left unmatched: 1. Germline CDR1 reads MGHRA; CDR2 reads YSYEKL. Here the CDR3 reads CASSQDLAGNTGELFF. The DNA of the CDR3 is TGCGCCAGCAGCCAAGACCTAGCGGGGAACACCGGGGAGCTGTTTTTT.

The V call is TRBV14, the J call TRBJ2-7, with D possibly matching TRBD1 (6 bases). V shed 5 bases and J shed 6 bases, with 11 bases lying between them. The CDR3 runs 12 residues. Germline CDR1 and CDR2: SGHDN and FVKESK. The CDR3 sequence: CASSYRVGEQYF. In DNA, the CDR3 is TGTGCCAGCAGCTACAGGGTGGGCGAGCAGTACTTC.

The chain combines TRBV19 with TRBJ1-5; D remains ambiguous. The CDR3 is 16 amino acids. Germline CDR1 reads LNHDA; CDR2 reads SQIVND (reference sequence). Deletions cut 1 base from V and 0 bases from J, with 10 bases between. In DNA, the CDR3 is TGTGCCAGTAGTATAGGGTCCGTACCTAGCAATCAGCCCCAGCATTTT. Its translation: CASSIGSVPSNQPQHF.

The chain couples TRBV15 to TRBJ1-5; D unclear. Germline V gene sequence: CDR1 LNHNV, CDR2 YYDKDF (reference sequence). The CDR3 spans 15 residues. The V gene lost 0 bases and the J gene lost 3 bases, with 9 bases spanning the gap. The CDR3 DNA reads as TGTGCCACCAGCAGAGATCAGGCAATCAATCAGCCCCAGCATTTT. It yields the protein CATSRDQAINQPQHF.

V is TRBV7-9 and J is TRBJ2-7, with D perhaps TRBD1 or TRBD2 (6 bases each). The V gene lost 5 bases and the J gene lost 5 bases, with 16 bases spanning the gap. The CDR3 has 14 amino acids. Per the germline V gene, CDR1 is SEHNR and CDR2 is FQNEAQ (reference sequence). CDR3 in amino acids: CASSPITGRNEQYF. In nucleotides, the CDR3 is TGTGCCAGCAGCCCCATTACAGGGAGGAACGAGCAGTACTTC.

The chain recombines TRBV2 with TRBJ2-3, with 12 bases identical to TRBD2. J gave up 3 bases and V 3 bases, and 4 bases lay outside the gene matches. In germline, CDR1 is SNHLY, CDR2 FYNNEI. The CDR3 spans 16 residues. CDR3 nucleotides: TGTGCCAGCAGTGACCGACTAGCGGGGGCTACAGATACGCAGTATTTT. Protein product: CASSDRLAGATDTQYF.

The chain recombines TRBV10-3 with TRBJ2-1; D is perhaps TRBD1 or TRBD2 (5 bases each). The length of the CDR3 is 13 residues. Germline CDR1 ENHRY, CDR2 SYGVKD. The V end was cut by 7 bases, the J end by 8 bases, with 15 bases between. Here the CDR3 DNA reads TGTGCCATCAAATATGGGACCTCCGATGAGCAGTTCTTC. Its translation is CAIKYGTSDEQFF.

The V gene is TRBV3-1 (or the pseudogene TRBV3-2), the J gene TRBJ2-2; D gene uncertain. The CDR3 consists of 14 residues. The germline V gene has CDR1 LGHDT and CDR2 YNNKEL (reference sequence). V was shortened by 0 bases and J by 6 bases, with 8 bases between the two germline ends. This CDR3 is CASSQDFSSGELFF. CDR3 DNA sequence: TGTGCCAGCAGCCAAGATTTTAGCTCCGGGGAGCTGTTTTTT.

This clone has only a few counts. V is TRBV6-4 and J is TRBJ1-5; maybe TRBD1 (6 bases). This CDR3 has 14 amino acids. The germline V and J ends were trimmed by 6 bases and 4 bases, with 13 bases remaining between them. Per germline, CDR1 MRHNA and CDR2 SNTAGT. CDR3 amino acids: CASSPTGQNQPQHF. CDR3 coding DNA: TGTGCCAGCAGCCCTACAGGGCAAAATCAGCCCCAGCATTTT.

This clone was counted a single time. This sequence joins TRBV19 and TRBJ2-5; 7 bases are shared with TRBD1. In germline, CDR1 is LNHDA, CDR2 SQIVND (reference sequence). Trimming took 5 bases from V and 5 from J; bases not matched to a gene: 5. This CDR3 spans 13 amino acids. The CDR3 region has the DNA TGTGCCAGTAGTCCCGGGACAGTCGAGACCCAGTACTTC. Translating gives CASSPGTVETQYF. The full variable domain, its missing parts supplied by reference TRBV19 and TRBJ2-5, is DGGITQSPKYLFRKEGQNVTLSCEQNLNHDAMYWYRQDPGQGLRLIYYSQIVNDFQKGDIAEGYSVSREKKESFPLTVTSAQKNPTAFYLCASSPGTVETQYFGPGTRLLVL.